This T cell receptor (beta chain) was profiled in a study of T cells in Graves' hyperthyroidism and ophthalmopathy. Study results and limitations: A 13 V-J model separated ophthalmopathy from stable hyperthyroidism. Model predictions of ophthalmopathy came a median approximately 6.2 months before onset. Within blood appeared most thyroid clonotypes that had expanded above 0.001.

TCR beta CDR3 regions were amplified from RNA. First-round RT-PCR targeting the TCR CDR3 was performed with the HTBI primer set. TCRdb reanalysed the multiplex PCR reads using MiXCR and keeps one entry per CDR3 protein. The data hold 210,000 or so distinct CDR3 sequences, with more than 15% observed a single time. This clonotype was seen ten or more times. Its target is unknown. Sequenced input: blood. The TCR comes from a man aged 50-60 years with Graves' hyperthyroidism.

This chain's CDR3 is CASSLASGTDTQYF. Here the CDR3 DNA reads TGTGCCAGCAGCTTAGCTAGCGGGACAGATACGCAGTATTTT. The rearrangement links TRBV7-6 to TRBJ2-3; 7 bases agree with TRBD2. With 0 bases clipped from V and 3 bases from J, the junction kept 0 bases outside the gene matches. CDR1 and CDR2 from the germline V gene are SGHVS and FNYEAQ. This CDR3 region has 14 residues.